One and the same sample provided the 9 T cell receptor beta chains below, sequenced in a study of beta chain features in type 1 diabetes. Expressed TCRB transcripts were sequenced after all isolated RNA was converted to cDNA. Data came from immunoSEQ multiplex PCR; TCRdb stores just in-frame clones and leaves some out. The sample has nearly 350,000 clones, 7.5% to 9% seen once; the top ten hold around 0.44%. Sequenced: central memory CD4+ T cells from blood. The receptors derive from a woman under 30 in good health.

There are many counts of this clone. The chain employs TRBV18 and TRBJ2-1; no firm D call. Per the germline V gene, CDR1 is KGHSH and CDR2 is LQKENI. This CDR3 contains 10 residues. V was shortened by 6 bases and J by 5 bases, with 2 bases between the two germline ends. The CDR3 DNA reads as TGTGCCAGCTCGGACAATGAGCAGTTCTTC. Translating gives CASSDNEQFF.

Ten or more counts support this clone. V is TRBV7-9 and J is TRBJ2-7; TRBD2 agrees at 11 bases. V gave up 4 bases and J gave up 3 bases; unmatched junction bases: 2. This CDR3 has 14 amino acids. The V gene's germline CDR1 is SEHNR and CDR2 FQNEAQ (reference sequence). The CDR3 sequence is CASSSTSGNYEQYF. Written as DNA, the CDR3 is TGTGCCAGCAGCTCGACTAGCGGGAACTACGAGCAGTACTTC.

The V and J genes are TRBV7-2 and TRBJ2-1; possible D gene TRBD1, 5 bases. Germline V gives CDR1 SGHTA, CDR2 FQGNSA. The CDR3 has 13 amino acids. V shed 3 bases and J shed 9 bases, with 12 bases lying between them. The CDR3 loop reads CASSFSREAEQFF. DNA for the CDR3: TGTGCCAGCAGCTTTTCCAGGGAAGCTGAGCAGTTCTTC.

The chain couples TRBV11-2 to TRBJ1-5, with no clear D. This CDR3 spans 13 amino acids. V was clipped by 0 bases and J by 4 bases, with 4 bases between them. Looked up from germline, CDR1 is SGHAT and CDR2 is FQNNGV. CDR3 loop: CASSLDRNQPQHF. The CDR3 coding sequence is TGTGCCAGCAGCTTAGACCGTAATCAGCCCCAGCATTTT.

This clone was counted between two and nine times. V gene TRBV7-2 combines with J gene TRBJ2-5; 7 bases match TRBD1. V lost 3 bases to trimming and J lost 5 bases; unmatched junction nucleotides: 3. CDR1 and CDR2 from the germline V gene are SGHTA and FQGNSA. The CDR3 is 13 amino acids. The CDR3 here is CASSFRGWETQYF. CDR3 DNA: TGTGCCAGCAGCTTCAGGGGGTGGGAGACCCAGTACTTC. The variable domain in full, with the rest retrieved from reference TRBV7-2 and TRBJ2-5, is GAGVSQSPSNKVTEKGKDVELRCDPISGHTALYWYRQSLGQGLEFLIYFQGNSAPDKSGLPSDRFSAERTGGSVSTLTIQRTQQEDSAVYLCASSFRGWETQYFGPGTRLLVL.

The chain recombines TRBV4-2 with TRBJ2-7; 8 bases line up with TRBD2. CDR3 size: 15 residues. Trimming removed 2 bases from V and 5 bases from J; junction bases left unmatched: 8. CDR1 and CDR2 from the germline V gene are LGHNA and YNFKEQ. Here the CDR3 reads CASSQRGTRGNEQYF. CDR3 DNA sequence: TGTGCCAGCAGCCAACGCGGGACTAGGGGGAACGAGCAGTACTTC.

This clone was detected only a few times. The V gene is TRBV9, the J gene TRBJ2-2; D unresolved. This CDR3 spans 16 amino acids. V was shortened by 0 bases and J by 0 bases, with 9 bases between the two germline ends. Germline assignment: CDR1 SGDLS and CDR2 YYNGEE. The CDR3: CASSVGSYANTGELFF. The CDR3 coding sequence is TGTGCCAGCAGCGTAGGCTCGTATGCGAACACCGGGGAGCTGTTTTTT.

The J gene is TRBJ2-5, the V gene TRBV6-1; 10 positions agree with TRBD2. With 6 bases clipped from V and 5 bases from J, the junction kept 9 bases outside the gene matches. The CDR3 runs 15 residues. Germline V lookup: CDR1 MNHNS, CDR2 SASEGT. The CDR3 here is CASSRTSGVGETQYF. Written as DNA, the CDR3 is TGTGCCAGCAGCAGGACTAGCGGAGTTGGGGAGACCCAGTACTTC.

The chain is built from TRBV7-8 and TRBJ2-5, with 14 nucleotides matching TRBD2. Germline values: CDR1 SGHVS, CDR2 FQNEAQ. The CDR3 runs 16 residues. The V segment lost 7 bases and the J segment 5 bases; nucleotides outside the gene matches: 9. The CDR3 is CASTVTSGRAGETQYF. CDR3 DNA: TGTGCCAGCACCGTGACTAGCGGGAGGGCCGGGGAGACCCAGTACTTC.